A selection of T cell receptor beta chains follows, all from one sample in a study of PD-1 blockade in classical Hodgkin lymphoma. TCRdb's copy holds only in-frame clones and misses some; the assay was immunoSEQ multiplex PCR. Among under 25,000 clones listed, under 75% were seen once. The specimen comprised CD4+ T cells from blood, sampled before the fourth cycle of nivolumab. Source of these receptors: a human donor with classical Hodgkin lymphoma. Each CDR3 is given with its conserved first and last residue. Each record gives: V gene, J gene, clone size, D gene, CDR3 DNA, CDR3 protein. D genes are given only for firm matches. A clone size is listed for some rows: how often the clone was seen (once, few, many), or a class if it is expanded.

v_gene: TRBV30; j_gene: TRBJ2-1; abundance: NA; d_gene: TRBD1; CDR3nt: TGTGCCTGGAGTCGACAGGGCCTTCCGTCCTACAATGAGCAGTTCTTC; CDR3aa: CAWSRQGLPSYNEQFF
v_gene: TRBV5-1; j_gene: TRBJ1-2; abundance: NA; d_gene: TRBD1; CDR3nt: TGCGCCAGCAGCACACGGACAGGGGGCGACGGCTACACCTTC; CDR3aa: CASSTRTGGDGYTF
v_gene: TRBV29-1; j_gene: TRBJ2-7; abundance: once; d_gene: NA; CDR3nt: TGCAGCGCCGGGACGTCCACCTACGAGCAGTACTTC; CDR3aa: CSAGTSTYEQYF
v_gene: TRBV14; j_gene: TRBJ1-1; abundance: NA; d_gene: NA; CDR3nt: TGTGCCAGCAGCCAATTGGAAGTAGGCAGAGAAGCTTTCTTT; CDR3aa: CASSQLEVGREAFF
v_gene: TRBV20-1; j_gene: TRBJ2-7; abundance: NA; d_gene: TRBD1; CDR3nt: TGCAGTGCTGGACAGGGTACCGAGCAGTACTTC; CDR3aa: CSAGQGTEQYF
v_gene: TRBV5-1; j_gene: TRBJ2-2; abundance: NA; d_gene: TRBD1; CDR3nt: TGCGCCAGCAGCATCGGACAGGGTTTCGGGGAGCTGTTTTTT; CDR3aa: CASSIGQGFGELFF
v_gene: TRBV4-3; j_gene: TRBJ2-3; abundance: NA; d_gene: TRBD2; CDR3nt: TGCGCCAGCAGCCAAGATCCCCCTAGCGGGGGGGTAGATACGCAGTATTTT; CDR3aa: CASSQDPPSGGVDTQYF
v_gene: TRBV15; j_gene: TRBJ1-2; abundance: NA; d_gene: NA; CDR3nt: TGTGCCACCAGCAGAGCCCAGACAGAAACCTATGGCTACACCTTC; CDR3aa: CATSRAQTETYGYTF
v_gene: TRBV5-6; j_gene: TRBJ2-3; abundance: NA; d_gene: NA; CDR3nt: TGTGCCAGCAGCTTGGACGGCAGGGATGGCACAGATACGCAGTATTTT; CDR3aa: CASSLDGRDGTDTQYF
v_gene: TRBV12-1; j_gene: TRBJ2-7; abundance: NA; d_gene: NA; CDR3nt: TGTGCCAGCAGCTTTAACTACGAGCAGTACTTC; CDR3aa: CASSFNYEQYF
v_gene: TRBV5-7; j_gene: TRBJ1-6; abundance: few; d_gene: TRBD1; CDR3nt: TGTGCCAGCAGCTTCTTAGACAGGGGAGGCTATAATTCACCCCTCCACTTT; CDR3aa: CASSFLDRGGYNSPLHF
v_gene: TRBV7-2; j_gene: TRBJ2-5; abundance: NA; d_gene: NA; CDR3nt: TGTGCCAGCAGCTGGCCGGGACCCAGGGCCCAGTACTTC; CDR3aa: CASSWPGPRAQYF
v_gene: TRBV5-1; j_gene: TRBJ1-1; abundance: few; d_gene: NA; CDR3nt: TGCGCCAGCAGCTTGGACCTCGGGAGGACTGAAGCTTTCTTT; CDR3aa: CASSLDLGRTEAFF
v_gene: TRBV4-1; j_gene: TRBJ2-5; abundance: NA; d_gene: TRBD2; CDR3nt: TGCGCCAGCAGCCGCGGGACTAGCGGGGGGGCAGAGACCCAGTACTTC; CDR3aa: CASSRGTSGGAETQYF
v_gene: TRBV5-1; j_gene: TRBJ1-4; abundance: NA; d_gene: NA; CDR3nt: TGCGCCAGCAGCTCTCAGGACCAGCCTAATGAAAAACTGTTTTTT; CDR3aa: CASSSQDQPNEKLFF
v_gene: TRBV9; j_gene: TRBJ2-5; abundance: NA; d_gene: NA; CDR3nt: TGTGCCAGCAGCGTAGGTGGGATCGGAGAGACCCAGTACTTC; CDR3aa: CASSVGGIGETQYF
v_gene: TRBV7-7; j_gene: TRBJ2-2; abundance: NA; d_gene: NA; CDR3nt: TGTGCTAGCAGCTTAGGGGTGTGGTCTGCAGGATTTACCGGGGAGCTGTTTTTT; CDR3aa: CASSLGVWSAGFTGELFF
v_gene: TRBV6-6; j_gene: TRBJ2-1; abundance: NA; d_gene: NA; CDR3nt: TGTGCCACCTCTAGGGGGGATCCCTACAATGAGCAGTTCTTC; CDR3aa: CATSRGDPYNEQFF
v_gene: TRBV19; j_gene: TRBJ1-4; abundance: NA; d_gene: NA; CDR3nt: TGTGCCAGCAGATCAGGGCCTAATAATGAAAAACTGTTTTTT; CDR3aa: CASRSGPNNEKLFF
v_gene: TRBV19; j_gene: TRBJ2-1; abundance: NA; d_gene: TRBD1; CDR3nt: TGTGCCAGTAGCTCAGGGGGTAGGGGGCTGGATGAGCAGTTCTTC; CDR3aa: CASSSGGRGLDEQFF
v_gene: TRBV7-8; j_gene: TRBJ2-7; abundance: once; d_gene: NA; CDR3nt: TGTGCCAGCACCGACGGGTCGAGCTCCTACGAGCAGTACTTC; CDR3aa: CASTDGSSSYEQYF
v_gene: TRBV5-1; j_gene: TRBJ2-2; abundance: NA; d_gene: NA; CDR3nt: TGCGCCAGCTCGCTCGACCCAGGAGACACCGGGGAGCTGTTTTTT; CDR3aa: CASSLDPGDTGELFF
v_gene: TRBV11-2; j_gene: TRBJ1-3; abundance: NA; d_gene: NA; CDR3nt: TGTGCCAGCAGCGCATTGCGGGCCGTCTCTGGAAACACCATATATTTT; CDR3aa: CASSALRAVSGNTIYF
v_gene: TRBV25-1; j_gene: TRBJ2-2; abundance: NA; d_gene: NA; CDR3nt: TGTGCCAGCTCGAGCTCTAAGAGGGGGTTGTATGTCACCGGGGAGCTGTTTTTT; CDR3aa: CASSSSKRGLYVTGELFF
v_gene: TRBV7-9; j_gene: TRBJ2-1; abundance: NA; d_gene: NA; CDR3nt: TGTGCCGGGGGGGACACGAGGGTTGAGCAGTTCTTC; CDR3aa: CAGGDTRVEQFF
v_gene: TRBV21-1; j_gene: TRBJ1-1; abundance: NA; d_gene: NA; CDR3nt: TGTGCCAGCAGCGCTTCCGGACAGGCACTGAACACTGAAGCTTTCTTT; CDR3aa: CASSASGQALNTEAFF
v_gene: TRBV6-5; j_gene: TRBJ1-4; abundance: few; d_gene: TRBD1; CDR3nt: TGTGCCAGCAAAGGGACAGTCAATAATGAAAAACTGTTTTTT; CDR3aa: CASKGTVNNEKLFF
v_gene: TRBV5-5; j_gene: TRBJ2-4; abundance: NA; d_gene: NA; CDR3nt: TGTGCCAGCAGCTTCTGGGCCGTATTCTTACCAAGAAACATTCAGTACTTC; CDR3aa: CASSFWAVFLPRNIQYF
v_gene: TRBV4-2; j_gene: TRBJ2-5; abundance: NA; d_gene: NA; CDR3nt: TGTGCCAGCAGCTCCCTGGACAGGGTGCGGGAGCAGTACTTC; CDR3aa: CASSSLDRVREQYF
v_gene: TRBV5-6; j_gene: TRBJ2-2; abundance: few; d_gene: TRBD2; CDR3nt: TGTGCCAGCAGCTCTATAGCGGGGGTAAACACCGGGGAGCTGTTTTTT; CDR3aa: CASSSIAGVNTGELFF
v_gene: TRBV11-2; j_gene: TRBJ2-7; abundance: NA; d_gene: TRBD1; CDR3nt: TGTGCCAGCAGCTTGGGGACAGTAAGCTCCTACGAGCAGTACTTC; CDR3aa: CASSLGTVSSYEQYF
v_gene: TRBV5-5; j_gene: TRBJ2-7; abundance: NA; d_gene: NA; CDR3nt: TGTGCCAGCAGCTTCGTCTCGACCCGGACAGCTTCCGAGCAGTACTTC; CDR3aa: CASSFVSTRTASEQYF
v_gene: TRBV4-2; j_gene: TRBJ1-2; abundance: NA; d_gene: TRBD1; CDR3nt: TGTGCCAGCAGCCCAGGACAGGGTTTAGGCTACACCTTC; CDR3aa: CASSPGQGLGYTF
v_gene: TRBV5-5; j_gene: TRBJ1-1; abundance: NA; d_gene: NA; CDR3nt: TGTGCCAGCAGCTTGTGGGTCCTGGGACGGAACACTGAAGCTTTCTTT; CDR3aa: CASSLWVLGRNTEAFF
v_gene: TRBV7-2; j_gene: TRBJ2-7; abundance: NA; d_gene: NA; CDR3nt: TGTGCCAGCAGCTTAGCCACGGGCTCCTACGAGCAGTACTTC; CDR3aa: CASSLATGSYEQYF
v_gene: TRBV6-6; j_gene: TRBJ2-4; abundance: few; d_gene: NA; CDR3nt: TGTGCCAGCAGTTACCCCGGTGGGGTCAAAAACATTCAGTACTTC; CDR3aa: CASSYPGGVKNIQYF
v_gene: TRBV14; j_gene: TRBJ2-5; abundance: once; d_gene: TRBD1; CDR3nt: TGTGCCAGCAGCCAAGGACCGGGACAGGGAGGAGAGACCCAGTACTTC; CDR3aa: CASSQGPGQGGETQYF
v_gene: TRBV7-2; j_gene: TRBJ2-5; abundance: NA; d_gene: TRBD2; CDR3nt: TGTGCCAGCAGCTTAGGAGCGGGGGGGCTGGAGACCCAGTACTTC; CDR3aa: CASSLGAGGLETQYF
v_gene: TRBV5-5; j_gene: TRBJ1-6; abundance: few; d_gene: TRBD1; CDR3nt: TGTGCCAGCAGTAAAGACAGGGATTATTCACCCCTCCACTTT; CDR3aa: CASSKDRDYSPLHF
v_gene: TRBV4-3; j_gene: TRBJ1-4; abundance: NA; d_gene: NA; CDR3nt: TGCGCCAGCAGCCAAGGGGGGACTAATGAAAAACTGTTTTTT; CDR3aa: CASSQGGTNEKLFF
v_gene: TRBV6-6; j_gene: TRBJ2-1; abundance: NA; d_gene: TRBD1; CDR3nt: TGTGCCAGCAGCAAACGACAGGGGTACCACAATGAGCAGTTCTTC; CDR3aa: CASSKRQGYHNEQFF